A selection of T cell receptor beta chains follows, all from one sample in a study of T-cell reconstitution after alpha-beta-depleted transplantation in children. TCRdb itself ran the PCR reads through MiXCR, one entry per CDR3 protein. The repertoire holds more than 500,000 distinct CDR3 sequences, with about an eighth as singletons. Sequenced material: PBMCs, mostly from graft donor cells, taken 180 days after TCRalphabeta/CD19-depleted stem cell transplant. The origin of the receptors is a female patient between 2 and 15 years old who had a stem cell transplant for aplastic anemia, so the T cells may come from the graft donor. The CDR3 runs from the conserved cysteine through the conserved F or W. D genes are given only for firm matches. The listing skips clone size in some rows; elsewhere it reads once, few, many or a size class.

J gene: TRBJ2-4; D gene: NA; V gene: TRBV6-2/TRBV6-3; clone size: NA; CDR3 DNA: TGTGCCAGCAGTTACCCCAGGGAAAGCCCTCGCTTC; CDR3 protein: CASSYPRESPRF
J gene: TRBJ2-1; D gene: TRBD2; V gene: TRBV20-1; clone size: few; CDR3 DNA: TGCAGTGCTAGAGGGGCGGGAGGGCCGTATGAGCAGTTCTTC; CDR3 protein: CSARGAGGPYEQFF
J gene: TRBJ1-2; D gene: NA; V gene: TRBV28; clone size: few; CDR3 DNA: TGTGCCAGCACCATTACACCGGGACACGGCTATGGCTACACCTTC; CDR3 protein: CASTITPGHGYGYTF
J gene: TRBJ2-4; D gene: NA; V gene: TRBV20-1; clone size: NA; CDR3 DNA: TGCAGTGCTAACCCATCGGACCGTGGACTGGCCAAAAACATTCAGTACTTC; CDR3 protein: CSANPSDRGLAKNIQYF
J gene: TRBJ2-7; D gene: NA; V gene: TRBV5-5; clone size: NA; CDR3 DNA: TGTGCCAGCAGCCCGATGGGGGGCTACGAGCAGTACTTC; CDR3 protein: CASSPMGGYEQYF
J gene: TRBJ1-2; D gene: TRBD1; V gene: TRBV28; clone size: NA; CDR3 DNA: TGTGCCAGCAGTCTGCCGACAGGGAACTATGGCTACACCTTC; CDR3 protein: CASSLPTGNYGYTF
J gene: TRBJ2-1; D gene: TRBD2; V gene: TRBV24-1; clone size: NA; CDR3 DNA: TGTGCCACCAGTGACCCTCCGGGGACTAGCGGGAGAGGTGGGTTCGATGAGCAGTTCTTC; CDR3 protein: CATSDPPGTSGRGGFDEQFF
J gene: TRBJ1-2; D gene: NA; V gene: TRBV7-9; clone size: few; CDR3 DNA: TGTGCCAGCAGCTCACCGCGCAGGGGTCAGAACTATGGCTACACCTTC; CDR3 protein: CASSSPRRGQNYGYTF
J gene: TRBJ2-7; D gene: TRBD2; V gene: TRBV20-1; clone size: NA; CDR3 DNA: TGCAGTGTCAAAGGGACTAGCGGGAAATCGGAGTACTTC; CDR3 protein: CSVKGTSGKSEYF
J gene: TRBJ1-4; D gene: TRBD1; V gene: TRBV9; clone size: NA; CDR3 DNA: TGTGCCAGCAGCGTGAGCCAGGGGGATGAAAAACTGTTTTTT; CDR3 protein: CASSVSQGDEKLFF
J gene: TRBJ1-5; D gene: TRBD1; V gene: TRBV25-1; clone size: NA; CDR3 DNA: TGTGCCAGCAGCACAGGGGGCGCGTATCAGCCCCAGCATTTT; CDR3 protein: CASSTGGAYQPQHF
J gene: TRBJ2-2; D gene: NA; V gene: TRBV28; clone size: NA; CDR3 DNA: TGTGCCAGCAGTTTACCCCCGTCCGGGGCGCTGTTTTTT; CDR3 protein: CASSLPPSGALFF
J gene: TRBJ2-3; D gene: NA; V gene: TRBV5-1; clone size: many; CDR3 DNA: TGCGCCAGCAGCTTGGCCGCCGGGAGAGGTAGCACAGATACGCAGTATTTT; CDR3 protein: CASSLAAGRGSTDTQYF
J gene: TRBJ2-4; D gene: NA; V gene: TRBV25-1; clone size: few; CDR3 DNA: TGTGCCAGCGTGGGTAGAGGGGTTGGCAAAAACATTCAGTACTTC; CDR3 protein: CASVGRGVGKNIQYF
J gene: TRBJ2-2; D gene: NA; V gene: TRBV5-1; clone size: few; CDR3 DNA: TGCGCCAGCGGGATGGACCTTAATGTGGACGGGGAGCTGTTTTTT; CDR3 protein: CASGMDLNVDGELFF
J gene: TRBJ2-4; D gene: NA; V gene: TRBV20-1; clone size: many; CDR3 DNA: TGCAGTGCTAGAGATCGCCTAGCCAAAAACATTCAGTACTTC; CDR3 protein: CSARDRLAKNIQYF
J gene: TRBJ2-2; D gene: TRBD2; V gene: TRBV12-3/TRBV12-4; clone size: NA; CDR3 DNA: TGTGCCAGCAGATATAGCGGGAGGAGAACCGGGGAGCTGTTTTTT; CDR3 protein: CASRYSGRRTGELFF
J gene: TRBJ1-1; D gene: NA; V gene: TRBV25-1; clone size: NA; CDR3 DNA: TGTGCCAGCAGTGAATACACAGGCATGAACACTGAAGCTATCTTT; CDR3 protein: CASSEYTGMNTEAIF
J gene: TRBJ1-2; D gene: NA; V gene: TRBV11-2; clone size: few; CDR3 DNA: TGTGCCAGCAGCAACGGGTGGGCGGGGGGCGTCTATGGCTACACCTTC; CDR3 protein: CASSNGWAGGVYGYTF
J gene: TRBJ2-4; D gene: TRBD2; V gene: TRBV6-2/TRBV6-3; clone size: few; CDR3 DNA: TGTGCCAGCAAAACCCTAGCGGGAGGAGTCAAAAACATTCAGTACTTC; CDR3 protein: CASKTLAGGVKNIQYF
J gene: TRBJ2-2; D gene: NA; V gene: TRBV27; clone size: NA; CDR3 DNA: TGTGCCAGCAGTTGTCTGGGGGGACGGAACGGGGAGCTGTTTTTT; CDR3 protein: CASSCLGGRNGELFF
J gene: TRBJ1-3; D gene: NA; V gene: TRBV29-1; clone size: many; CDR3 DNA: TGCAGCGTTGCATCCGGAGCAGGAAACACCATATATTTT; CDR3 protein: CSVASGAGNTIYF
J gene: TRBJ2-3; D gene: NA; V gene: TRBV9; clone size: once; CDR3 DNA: TGTGCCAGCAGCGCCGAGGGCAGAGTAATAGCGGATACGCAGTATTTT; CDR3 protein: CASSAEGRVIADTQYF
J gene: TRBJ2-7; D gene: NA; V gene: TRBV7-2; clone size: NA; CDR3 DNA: TGTGCCAGCAGCCCCCCGGACTACGAGCAGTACTTC; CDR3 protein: CASSPPDYEQYF
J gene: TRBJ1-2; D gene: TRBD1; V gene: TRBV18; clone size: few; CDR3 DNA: TGTGCCAGCTCCCTACTCACAGGGGGCGTTGGAAATGGCTACACCTTC; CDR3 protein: CASSLLTGGVGNGYTF
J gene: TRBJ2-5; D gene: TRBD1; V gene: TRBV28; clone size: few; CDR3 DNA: TGTGCCAGCAGCCAAAGGACAGGGACCGAGACCCAGTACTTC; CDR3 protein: CASSQRTGTETQYF
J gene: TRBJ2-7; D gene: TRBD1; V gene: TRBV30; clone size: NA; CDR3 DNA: TGTGCCTGGAGTGTACTTGGACAGGGGGCGGACGAGCAGTACTTC; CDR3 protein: CAWSVLGQGADEQYF
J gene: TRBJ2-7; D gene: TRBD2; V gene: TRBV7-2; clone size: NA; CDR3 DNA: TGTGCCAGCAGCTTGGGACTACAATACGAGCAGTACTTC; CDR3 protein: CASSLGLQYEQYF
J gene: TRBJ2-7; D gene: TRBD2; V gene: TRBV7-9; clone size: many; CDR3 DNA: TGTGCCAGCAGCTCCGGACTAGCCGTTTACGAGCAGTACTTC; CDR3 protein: CASSSGLAVYEQYF
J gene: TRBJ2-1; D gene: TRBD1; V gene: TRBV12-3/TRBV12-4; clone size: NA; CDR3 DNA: TGTGCCAGCAGTTCCGGACAGGGGTACGGCAATGAGCAGTTCTTC; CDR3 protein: CASSSGQGYGNEQFF
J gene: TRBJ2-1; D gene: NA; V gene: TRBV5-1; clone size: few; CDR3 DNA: TGCGCCAGCAGCTTGGGCCTCCGAGTGGGGGTTAACAATGAGCAGTTCTTC; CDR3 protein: CASSLGLRVGVNNEQFF
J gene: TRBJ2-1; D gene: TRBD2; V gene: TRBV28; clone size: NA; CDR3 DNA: TGTGCCAGCAGTTTTCGGCTAGCGGGAGACGGGAGTGAGCAGTTCTTC; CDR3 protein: CASSFRLAGDGSEQFF
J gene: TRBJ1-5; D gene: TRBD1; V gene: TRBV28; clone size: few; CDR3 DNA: TGTGCCAGCAGCCTGACAGGGGGTGAAGATCAGCCCCAGCATTTT; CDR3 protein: CASSLTGGEDQPQHF
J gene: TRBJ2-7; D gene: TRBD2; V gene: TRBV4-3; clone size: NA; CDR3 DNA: TGCGCCAGCAGCCAAGTTAGCGGGAGTCACTCCTACGAGCAGTACTTC; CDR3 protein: CASSQVSGSHSYEQYF
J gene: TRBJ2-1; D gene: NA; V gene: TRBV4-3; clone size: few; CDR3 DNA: TGCGCCAGCAGCCAAGAGACAGATCCCTACAATGAGCAGTTCTTC; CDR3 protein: CASSQETDPYNEQFF
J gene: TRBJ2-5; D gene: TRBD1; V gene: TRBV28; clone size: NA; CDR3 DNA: TGTGCCAGCCGGGACAGGGGACCAGAGACCCAGTACTTC; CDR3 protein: CASRDRGPETQYF
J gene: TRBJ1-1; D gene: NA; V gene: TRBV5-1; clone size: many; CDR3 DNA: TGCGCCAGCAGCTTAACCCGTCGTGGACCGAACACTGAAGCTTTCTTT; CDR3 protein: CASSLTRRGPNTEAFF
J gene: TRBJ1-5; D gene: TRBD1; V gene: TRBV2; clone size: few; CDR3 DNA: TGTGCCAGCGCGGGGACAGGGCCCAATCAGCCCCAGCATTTT; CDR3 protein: CASAGTGPNQPQHF
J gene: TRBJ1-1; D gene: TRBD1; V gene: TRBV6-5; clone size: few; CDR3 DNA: TGTGCCAGCAGTTACTCAACAGGGGTGGGAGAAGCTTTCTTT; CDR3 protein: CASSYSTGVGEAFF
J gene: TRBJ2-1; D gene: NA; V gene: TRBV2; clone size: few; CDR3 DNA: TGTGCCAGCAGTCCGGACCGAGGACTTTCCCAGATGTACAATGAGCAGTTCTTC; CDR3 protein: CASSPDRGLSQMYNEQFF
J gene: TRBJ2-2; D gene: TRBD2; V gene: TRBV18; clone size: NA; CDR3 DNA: TGTGCCAGCTCGCCACCGGGACTAGTGATTGGCACCGGGGAGCTGTTTTTT; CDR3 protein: CASSPPGLVIGTGELFF
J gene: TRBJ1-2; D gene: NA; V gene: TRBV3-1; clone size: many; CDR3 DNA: TGTGCCAGCAGCTCCGGATACTATGGCTACACCTTC; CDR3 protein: CASSSGYYGYTF
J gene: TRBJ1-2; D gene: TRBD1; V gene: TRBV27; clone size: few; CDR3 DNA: TGTGCCAGCAGTTTTCGACAGGGAAATGGCTACACCTTC; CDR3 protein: CASSFRQGNGYTF
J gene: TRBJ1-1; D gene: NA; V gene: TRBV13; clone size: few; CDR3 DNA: TGTGCCAGCAGCCTGTCAGGCGGGGGGGAGAACACTGAAGCTTTCTTT; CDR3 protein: CASSLSGGGENTEAFF
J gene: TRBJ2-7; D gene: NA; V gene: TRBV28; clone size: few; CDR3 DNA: TGTGCCAGCAGTTTTGACCACGAGCAGTACTTC; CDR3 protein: CASSFDHEQYF
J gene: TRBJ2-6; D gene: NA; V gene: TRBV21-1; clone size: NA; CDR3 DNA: TGTGCCAGCAGCAAAGTGGGGACAGACTCTGGGGCCAACGTCCTGACTTTC; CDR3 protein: CASSKVGTDSGANVLTF